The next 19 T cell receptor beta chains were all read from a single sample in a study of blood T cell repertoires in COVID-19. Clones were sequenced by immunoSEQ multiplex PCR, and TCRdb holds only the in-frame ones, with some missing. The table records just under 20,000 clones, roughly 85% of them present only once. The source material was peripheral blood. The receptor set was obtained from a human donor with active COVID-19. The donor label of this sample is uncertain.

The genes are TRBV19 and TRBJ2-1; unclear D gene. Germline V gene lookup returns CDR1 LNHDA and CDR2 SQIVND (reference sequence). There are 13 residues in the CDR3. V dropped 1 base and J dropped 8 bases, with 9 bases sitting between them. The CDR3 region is CASSIVSSDEQFF. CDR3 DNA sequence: TGTGCCAGTAGTATAGTCTCGTCCGATGAGCAGTTCTTC.

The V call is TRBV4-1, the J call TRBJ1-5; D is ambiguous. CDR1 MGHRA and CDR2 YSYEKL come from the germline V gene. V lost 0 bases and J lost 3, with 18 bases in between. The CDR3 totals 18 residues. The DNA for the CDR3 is TGCGCCAGCAGCCAAGATGAAGCGGCCGCGGGGTTCAATCAGCCCCAGCATTTT. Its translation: CASSQDEAAAGFNQPQHF.

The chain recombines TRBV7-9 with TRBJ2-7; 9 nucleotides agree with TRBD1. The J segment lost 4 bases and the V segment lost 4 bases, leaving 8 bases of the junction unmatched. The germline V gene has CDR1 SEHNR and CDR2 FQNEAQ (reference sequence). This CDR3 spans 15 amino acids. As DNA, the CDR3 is TGTGCCAGCAGCTCACCGGACAGGGGTCTATACGAGCAGTACTTC. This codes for CASSSPDRGLYEQYF.

The CDR3 reads CASSPNTLASWAASTDTQYF. Written as DNA, the CDR3 is TGTGCCAGCAGTCCAAACACCTTAGCGTCATGGGCGGCCAGCACAGATACGCAGTATTTT. This chain uses TRBV27 with TRBJ2-3; a possible D gene is TRBD2 (5 bases). This CDR3 is built from 20 residues. The germline V gene has CDR1 MNHEY and CDR2 SMNVEV (reference sequence). V lost 5 bases, J lost 0 bases, and 27 bases lay in between.

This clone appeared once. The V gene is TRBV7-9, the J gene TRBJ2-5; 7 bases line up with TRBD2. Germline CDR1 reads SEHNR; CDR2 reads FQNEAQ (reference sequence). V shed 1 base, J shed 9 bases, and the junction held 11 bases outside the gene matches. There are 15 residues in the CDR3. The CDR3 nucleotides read TGTGCCAGCAGCTTAGGCGGGGGTCAAAGGGAGGCCCAGTACTTC. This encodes CASSLGGGQREAQYF.

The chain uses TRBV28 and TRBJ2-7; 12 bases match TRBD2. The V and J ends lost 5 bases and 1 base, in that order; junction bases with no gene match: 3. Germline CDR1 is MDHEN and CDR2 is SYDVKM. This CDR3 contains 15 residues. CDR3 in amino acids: CASSPGTSGSYEQYF. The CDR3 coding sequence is TGTGCCAGCAGTCCCGGGACTAGCGGGTCCTACGAGCAGTACTTC. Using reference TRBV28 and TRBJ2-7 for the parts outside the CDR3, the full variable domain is DVKVTQSSRYLVKRTGEKVFLECVQDMDHENMFWYRQDPGLGLRLIYFSYDVKMKEKGDIPEGYSVSREKKERFSLILESASTNQTSMYLCASSPGTSGSYEQYFGPGTRLTVT.

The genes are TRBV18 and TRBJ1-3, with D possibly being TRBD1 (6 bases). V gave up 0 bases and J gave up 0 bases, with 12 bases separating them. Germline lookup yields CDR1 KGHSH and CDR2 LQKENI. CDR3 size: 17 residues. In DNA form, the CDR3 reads TGTGCCAGCTCACCACCGGGGACACCCATCTCTGGAAACACCATATATTTT. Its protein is CASSPPGTPISGNTIYF.

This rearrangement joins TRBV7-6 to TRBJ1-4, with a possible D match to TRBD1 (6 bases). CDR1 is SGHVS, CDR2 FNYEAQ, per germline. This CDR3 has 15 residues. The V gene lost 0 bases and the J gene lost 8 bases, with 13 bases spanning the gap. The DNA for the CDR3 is TGTGCCAGCAGCTTAGCGCCAGGGGTCCCCGAAAAACTGTTTTTT. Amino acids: CASSLAPGVPEKLFF.

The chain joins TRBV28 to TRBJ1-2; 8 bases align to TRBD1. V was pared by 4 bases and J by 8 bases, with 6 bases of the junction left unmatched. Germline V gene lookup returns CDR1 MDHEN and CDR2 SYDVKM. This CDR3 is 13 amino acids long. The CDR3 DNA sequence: TGTGCCAGCAGTTCGGGACAGGTCGGAGGCTACACCTTC. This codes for CASSSGQVGGYTF.

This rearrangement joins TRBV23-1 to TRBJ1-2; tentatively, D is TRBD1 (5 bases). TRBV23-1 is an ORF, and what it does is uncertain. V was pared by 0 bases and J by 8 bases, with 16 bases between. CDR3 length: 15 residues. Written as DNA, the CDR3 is TGCGCCAGCAGTCAATCGGTCAGGGAAGTAGGCGGCTACACCTTC. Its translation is CASSQSVREVGGYTF.

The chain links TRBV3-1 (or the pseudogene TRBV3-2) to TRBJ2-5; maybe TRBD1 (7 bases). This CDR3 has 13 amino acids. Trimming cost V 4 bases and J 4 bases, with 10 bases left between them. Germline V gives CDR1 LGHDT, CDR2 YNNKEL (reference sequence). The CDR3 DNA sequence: TGTGCCAGCAGCCTCAGGGGGGCAGAGACCCAGTACTTC. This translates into CASSLRGAETQYF.

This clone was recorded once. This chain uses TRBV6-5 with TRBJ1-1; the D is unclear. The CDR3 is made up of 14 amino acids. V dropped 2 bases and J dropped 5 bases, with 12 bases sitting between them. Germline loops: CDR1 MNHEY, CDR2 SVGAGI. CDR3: CASSYNSLWTEAFF. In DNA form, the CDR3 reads TGTGCCAGCAGTTACAACTCGCTTTGGACTGAAGCTTTCTTT.

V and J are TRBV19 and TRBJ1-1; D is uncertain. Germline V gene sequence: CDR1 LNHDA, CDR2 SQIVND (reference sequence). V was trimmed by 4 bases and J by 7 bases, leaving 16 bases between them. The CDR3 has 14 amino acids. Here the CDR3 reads CASSTGRPELEAFF. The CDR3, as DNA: TGTGCCAGTAGTACAGGCAGGCCCGAACTTGAAGCTTTCTTT.

This CDR3 is CASSEGAATNEKLFF. For the CDR3, the DNA is TGTGCCAGCAGCGAGGGGGCAGCAACTAATGAAAAACTGTTTTTT. The chain couples TRBV9 to TRBJ1-4; 7 bases align to TRBD1. The CDR3 consists of 15 residues. The germline CDR1 and CDR2 sequences are SGDLS and YYNGEE. V gave up 3 bases and J gave up 0 bases; unmatched junction bases: 2. The entire variable domain, with the rest obtained from reference TRBV9 and TRBJ1-4, is as follows: DSGVTQTPKHLITATGQRVTLRCSPRSGDLSVYWYQQSLDQGLQFLIQYYNGEERAKGNILERFSAQQFPDLHSELNLSSLELGDSALYFCASSEGAATNEKLFFGSGTQLSVL.

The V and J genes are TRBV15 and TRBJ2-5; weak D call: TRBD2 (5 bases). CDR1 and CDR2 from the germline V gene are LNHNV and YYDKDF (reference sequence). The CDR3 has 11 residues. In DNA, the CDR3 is TGTGCGACCGGAGGAGAAAAGACCCAGTACTTC. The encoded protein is CATGGEKTQYF.

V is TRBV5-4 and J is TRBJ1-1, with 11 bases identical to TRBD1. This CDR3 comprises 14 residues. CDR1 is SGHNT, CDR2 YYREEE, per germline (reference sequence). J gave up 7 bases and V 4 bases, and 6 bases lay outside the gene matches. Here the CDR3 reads CASSTGQGEGEAFF. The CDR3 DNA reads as TGTGCCAGCAGCACGGGACAGGGGGAGGGTGAAGCTTTCTTT. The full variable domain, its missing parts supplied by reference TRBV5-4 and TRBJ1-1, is ETGVTQSPTHLIKTRGQQVTLRCSSQSGHNTVSWYQQALGQGPQFIFQYYREEENGRGNFPPRFSGLQFPNYSSELNVNALELDDSALYLCASSTGQGEGEAFFGQGTRLTVV.

The CDR3, as DNA: TGTGCCAGCTCACCGGGACAGGGGTCTGGAAACACCATATATTTT. Encoded protein: CASSPGQGSGNTIYF. The chain links TRBV18 to TRBJ1-3; 10 bases are shared with TRBD1. Looked up from germline, CDR1 is KGHSH and CDR2 is LQKENI. The CDR3 runs 15 residues. V dropped 3 bases and J dropped 1; count of bases not matched to a gene: 0.

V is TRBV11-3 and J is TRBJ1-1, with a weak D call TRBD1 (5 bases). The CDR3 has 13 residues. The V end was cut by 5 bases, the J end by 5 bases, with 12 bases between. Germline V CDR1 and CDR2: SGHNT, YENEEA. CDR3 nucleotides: TGTGCCAGCAGCCCCGGGGGGAATACTGAAGCTTTCTTT. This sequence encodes CASSPGGNTEAFF.

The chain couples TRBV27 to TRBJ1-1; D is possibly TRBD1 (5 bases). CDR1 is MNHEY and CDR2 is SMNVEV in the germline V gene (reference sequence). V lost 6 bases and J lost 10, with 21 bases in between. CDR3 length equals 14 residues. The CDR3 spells CASSRAGQGLLAFF. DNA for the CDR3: TGTGCCAGCAGCCGGGCGGGGCAGGGCCTATTAGCTTTCTTT.